The next 8 T cell receptor beta chains were all read from a single sample in a study of early T cells in non-severe SARS-CoV-2 infection. A single record per CDR3 protein comes from TCRdb applying MiXCR to the 5' RACE reads. The data show some 45,000 distinct CDR3 sequences, roughly 6.2% seen once. Sequences were derived from whole blood, sampled at baseline. These receptor sequences come from an adult who was a healthcare worker with PCR-confirmed SARS-CoV-2 infection or an uninfected control (not recorded which).

In its sample, this clonotype was seen many times. V gene TRBV4-1 combines with J gene TRBJ1-1, with D possibly TRBD1 on 5 matching bases. The CDR3 extends over 16 amino acids. The V end lost 4 bases, the J end lost 0 bases, and 15 bases lay between the germline ends. The germline V gene encodes CDR1 MGHRA and CDR2 YSYEKL. The DNA of the CDR3 is TGCGCCAGCAGCCCAAGACGGGGGACTGTGAACACTGAAGCTTTCTTT. Its protein is CASSPRRGTVNTEAFF.

This clonotype was recorded many times. This rearrangement joins TRBV19 to TRBJ1-5; D gene unclear. The germline V gene encodes CDR1 LNHDA and CDR2 SQIVND (reference sequence). Deletions cut 2 bases from V and 5 bases from J, with 13 bases between. The CDR3 length is 15 residues. CDR3 nucleotide sequence: TGTGCCAGTAGTATATTAGCGACTGGAGATCAGCCCCAGCATTTT. It yields the protein CASSILATGDQPQHF.

This clonotype was seen only a few times. The CDR3, as DNA: TGTGCCAGCAGTGAAATCTGGACGTCCATGAACACTGAAGCTTTCTTT. This sequence encodes CASSEIWTSMNTEAFF. The rearrangement joins TRBV6-1 to TRBJ1-1; D remains unclear. The CDR3 extends over 16 amino acids. Trimming removed 2 bases at V and 0 bases at J, with 13 bases between. Germline CDR1 reads MNHNS; CDR2 reads SASEGT.

This clonotype was recorded at least ten times. The chain recombines TRBV5-6 with TRBJ2-3; D gene ambiguous. CDR3 length: 14 residues. V gave up 1 base and J gave up 2 bases, with 8 bases separating them. Per the germline V gene, CDR1 is SGHDT and CDR2 is YYEEEE. The CDR3 is CASSLRRTTDTQYF. DNA of the CDR3: TGTGCCAGCAGCTTGAGGCGGACCACAGATACGCAGTATTTT.

This clonotype has a count of ten or more. The chain employs TRBV7-9 and TRBJ1-5; D unclear. Germline assignment: CDR1 SEHNR and CDR2 FQNEAQ (reference sequence). V lost 2 bases and J lost 5, with 7 bases in between. This CDR3 comprises 13 residues. The CDR3 coding sequence is TGTGCCAGCAGCTTAAACGCCTATCAGCCCCAGCATTTT. Its translation: CASSLNAYQPQHF.

This clonotype was recorded at least ten times. The chain combines TRBV30 with TRBJ1-2; a weak D match, TRBD1 (5 bases). The CDR3 covers 14 residues. Deletions cut 7 bases from V and 0 bases from J, with 15 bases between. Germline CDR1 and CDR2: GTSNPN and SVGIG (reference sequence). This CDR3 is CASTWTRANYGYTF. For the CDR3, the DNA is TGTGCCTCTACTTGGACAAGAGCTAACTATGGCTACACCTTC. The variable domain in full, with the rest retrieved from reference TRBV30 and TRBJ1-2, is SQTIHQWPATLVQPVGSPLSLECTVEGTSNPNLYWYRQAAGRGLQLLFYSVGIGQISSEVPQNLSASRPQDRQFILSSKKLLLSDSGFYLCASTWTRANYGYTFGSGTRLTVV.

This rearrangement joins TRBV28 to TRBJ2-7; D is undetermined. V gave up 1 base and J gave up 0 bases, with 10 bases separating them. Germline lookup yields CDR1 MDHEN and CDR2 SYDVKM. The CDR3 is 15 amino acids. The CDR3 region has the DNA TGTGCCAGCAGTTTATCCCCTCCGAGCTCCTACGAGCAGTACTTC. Its protein is CASSLSPPSSYEQYF.

This clonotype was seen only a few times. The rearrangement links TRBV7-9 to TRBJ1-6; D unclear. Germline values: CDR1 SEHNR, CDR2 FQNEAQ (reference sequence). The germline V and J ends were trimmed by 5 bases and 0 bases, with 5 bases remaining between them. The CDR3 runs 14 residues. This CDR3 reads CASSVSSYNSPLHF. CDR3 bases: TGTGCCAGCAGCGTGAGCTCCTATAATTCACCCCTCCACTTT. Complete variable domain (other parts from reference TRBV7-9 and TRBJ1-6): DTGVSQNPRHKITKRGQNVTFRCDPISEHNRLYWYRQTLGQGPEFLTYFQNEAQLEKSRLLSDRFSAERPKGSFSTLEIQRTEQGDSAMYLCASSVSSYNSPLHFGNGTRLTVT.